This entry features one TCR beta chain sequence. Data came from immunoSEQ multiplex PCR; TCRdb stores just in-frame clones and leaves some out. The sample shows some 85,000 clones, roughly nine tenths of them seen only once. This sample was included in a study of blood T cell repertoires in COVID-19. For the study at large: From T cells, B-cell-depleted T cells, or PBMCs came the material, which was cDNA or gDNA.

Germline V gives CDR1 SGHRS, CDR2 YFSETQ. The CDR3 contains 13 residues. Trimming took off 4 bases at V and 2 bases at J, with 10 bases between the two ends. V usage is TRBV5-1 and J usage is TRBJ2-7, with D tentatively TRBD1 (5 bases). The TCR was taken from a man in his forties or fifties with acute or convalescent COVID-19. The sample comprised peripheral blood. The CDR3 spells CASSAEQAYEQYF. The CDR3 bases are TGCGCCAGCAGCGCCGAACAGGCCTACGAGCAGTACTTC.